The entry that follows covers one T cell receptor beta chain sequence. Original processing methods: Estimation of nucleated cell counts was performed using reference gene primer amplification. TCRdb keeps only in-frame clones here, not all; method: immunoSEQ multiplex PCR. V, J and clone size were drawn from that table, and D and trimming were deduced from the DNA. This sample yields 250,000 to 350,000 clones, of which approximately 90% are seen a single time; 3% belongs to the top ten. The sample belongs to a study of blood T cell repertoires in COVID-19. Study in general: T cells, B-cell-depleted T cells, or PBMCs provided the cDNA or gDNA that served as material.

This CDR3 region has 14 residues. The germline V and J ends were trimmed by 8 bases and 9 bases, with 23 bases remaining between them. Germline lookup yields CDR1 ENHRY and CDR2 SYGVKD. The specimen sequenced was peripheral blood. The receptor's source is a woman under 40 with active or convalescent COVID-19. This sequence joins TRBV10-3 and TRBJ2-7; weak D call: TRBD2 (6 bases). The CDR3 loop is CAIGGLGRDFAQYF. As DNA, the CDR3 is TGTGCCATCGGAGGGTTGGGAAGGGACTTTGCGCAGTACTTC.